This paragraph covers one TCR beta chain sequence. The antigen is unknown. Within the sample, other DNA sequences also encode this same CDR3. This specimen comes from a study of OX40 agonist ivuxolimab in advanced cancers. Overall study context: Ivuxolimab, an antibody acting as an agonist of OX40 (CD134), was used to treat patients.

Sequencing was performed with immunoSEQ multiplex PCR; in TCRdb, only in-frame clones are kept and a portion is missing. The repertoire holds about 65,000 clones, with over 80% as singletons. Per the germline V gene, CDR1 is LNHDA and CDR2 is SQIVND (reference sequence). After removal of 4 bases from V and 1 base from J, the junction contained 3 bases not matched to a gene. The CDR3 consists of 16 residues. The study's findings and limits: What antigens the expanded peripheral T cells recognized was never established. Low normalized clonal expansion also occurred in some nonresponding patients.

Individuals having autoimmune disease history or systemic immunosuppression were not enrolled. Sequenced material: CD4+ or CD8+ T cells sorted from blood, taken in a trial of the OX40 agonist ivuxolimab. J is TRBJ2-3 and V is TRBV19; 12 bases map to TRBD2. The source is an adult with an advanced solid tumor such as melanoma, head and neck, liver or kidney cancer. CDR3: CASSTRTSGGTDTQYF. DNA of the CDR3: TGTGCCAGTAGTACCCGGACTAGCGGGGGCACAGATACGCAGTATTTT. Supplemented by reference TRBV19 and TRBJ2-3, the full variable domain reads DGGITQSPKYLFRKEGQNVTLSCEQNLNHDAMYWYRQDPGQGLRLIYYSQIVNDFQKGDIAEGYSVSREKKESFPLTVTSAQKNPTAFYLCASSTRTSGGTDTQYFGPGTRLTVL.